Described below is a single TCR beta chain sequence and its context. Its specificity is unknown. The diagnoses drew upon clinical symptoms, serum thyroxine and TRAb, thyroid ultrasound and orbital computed tomography. This sample holds PBMCs from roughly 10 ml fresh peripheral blood. The CDR3 regions of TCR beta were amplified from RNA transcripts. The HTBI primer set was used in a first-round RT-PCR of the TCR CDR3. Using its own MiXCR run on the multiplex PCR reads, TCRdb lists one record per CDR3 protein. The table records hundreds of thousands of distinct CDR3 sequences, 13% to 15% of them present only once. The data are from a study of T cells in Graves' hyperthyroidism and ophthalmopathy. Whole-study findings and limits: The model anticipated ophthalmopathy a median about six months pre-onset. Most thyroid clonotypes that were expanded above 0.001 also turned up in blood.

Deletions cut 1 base from V and 0 bases from J, with 14 bases between. Germline CDR1 reads SGHDT; CDR2 reads YYEEEE. The CDR3 has 18 amino acids. The TCR was taken from a woman aged 18-30 years with Graves' hyperthyroidism. The specimen was blood. This chain joins TRBV5-6 and TRBJ2-6; unclear D gene. CDR3 sequence: CASSLHRLGRSGANVLTF. The CDR3 DNA reads TGTGCCAGCAGCTTGCATCGCCTAGGTCGCTCTGGGGCCAACGTCCTGACTTTC.